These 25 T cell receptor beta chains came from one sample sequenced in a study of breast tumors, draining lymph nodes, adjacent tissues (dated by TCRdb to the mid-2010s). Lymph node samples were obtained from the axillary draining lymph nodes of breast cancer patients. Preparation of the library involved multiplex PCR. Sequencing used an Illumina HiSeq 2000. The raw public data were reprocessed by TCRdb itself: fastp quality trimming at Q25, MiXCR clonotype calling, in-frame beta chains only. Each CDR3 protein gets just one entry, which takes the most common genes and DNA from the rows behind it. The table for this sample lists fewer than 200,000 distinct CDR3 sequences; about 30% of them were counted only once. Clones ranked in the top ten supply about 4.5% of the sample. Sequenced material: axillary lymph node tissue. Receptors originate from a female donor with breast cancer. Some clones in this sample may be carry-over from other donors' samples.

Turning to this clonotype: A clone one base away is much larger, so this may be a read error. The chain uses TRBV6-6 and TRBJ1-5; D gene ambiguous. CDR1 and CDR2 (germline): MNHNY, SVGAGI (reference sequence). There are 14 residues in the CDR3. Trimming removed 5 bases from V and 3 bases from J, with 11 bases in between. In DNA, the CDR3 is TGTGCCAGCAGTCCCCAGGCGTTCAATCAGCCCCAGCATTTT. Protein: CASSPQAFNQPQHF.

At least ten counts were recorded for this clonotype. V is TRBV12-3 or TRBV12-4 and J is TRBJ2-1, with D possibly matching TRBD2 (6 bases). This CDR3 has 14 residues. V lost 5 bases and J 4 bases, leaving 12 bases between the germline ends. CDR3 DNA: TGTGCCAGCAGTCCCCGGGACTTTTACAATGAGCAGTTCTTC. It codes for CASSPRDFYNEQFF.

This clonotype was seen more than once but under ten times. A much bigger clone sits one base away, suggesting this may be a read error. The CDR3 region is CASRDDRAGTEELFF. CDR3 DNA sequence: TGTGCCAGCAGAGATGATAGGGCGGGGACGGAAGAACTGTTTTTT. The V and J genes are TRBV12-3 or TRBV12-4 and TRBJ1-4, with a weak D call TRBD1 (5 bases). The CDR3 has 15 residues. V was clipped by 6 bases and J by 12 bases, with 23 bases between them.

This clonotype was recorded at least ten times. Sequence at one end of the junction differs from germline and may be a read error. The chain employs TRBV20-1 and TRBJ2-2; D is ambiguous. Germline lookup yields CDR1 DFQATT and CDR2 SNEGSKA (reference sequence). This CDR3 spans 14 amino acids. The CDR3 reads CSARGRTNIGELFF. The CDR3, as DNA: TGCAGTGCTAGAGGCCGGACGAACATCGGGGAGCTGTTTTTT.

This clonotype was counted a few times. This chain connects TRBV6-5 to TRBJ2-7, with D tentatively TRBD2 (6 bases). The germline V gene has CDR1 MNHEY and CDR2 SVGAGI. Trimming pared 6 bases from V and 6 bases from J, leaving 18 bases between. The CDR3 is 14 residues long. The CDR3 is CASSPRGFGSEQYF. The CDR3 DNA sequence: TGTGCCAGCAGCCCGCGGGGATTCGGGTCCGAGCAGTACTTC.

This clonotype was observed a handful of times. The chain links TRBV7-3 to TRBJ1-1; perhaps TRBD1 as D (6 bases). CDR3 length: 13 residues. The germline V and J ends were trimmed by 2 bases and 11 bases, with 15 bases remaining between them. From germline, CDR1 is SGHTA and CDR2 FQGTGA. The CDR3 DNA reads TGTGCCAGCAGCTTAGTACAGGGTAACGACGCTTTCTTT. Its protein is CASSLVQGNDAFF.

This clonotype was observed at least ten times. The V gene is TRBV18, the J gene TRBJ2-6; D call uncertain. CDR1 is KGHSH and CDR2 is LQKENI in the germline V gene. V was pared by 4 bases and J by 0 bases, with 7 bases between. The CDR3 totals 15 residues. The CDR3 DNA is TGTGCCAGCTCACGAAGGGACTCTGGGGCCAACGTCCTGACTTTC. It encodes CASSRRDSGANVLTF.

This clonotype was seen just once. The CDR3 sequence: CASSERVAAQQFF. The CDR3, as DNA: TGTGCCAGCAGTGAAAGGGTGGCAGCCCAGCAGTTCTTC. This chain links TRBV2 with TRBJ2-1; no firm D call. The CDR3 contains 13 residues. CDR1 and CDR2 from the germline V gene are SNHLY and FYNNEI. Trimming pared 2 bases from V and 11 bases from J, leaving 13 bases between.

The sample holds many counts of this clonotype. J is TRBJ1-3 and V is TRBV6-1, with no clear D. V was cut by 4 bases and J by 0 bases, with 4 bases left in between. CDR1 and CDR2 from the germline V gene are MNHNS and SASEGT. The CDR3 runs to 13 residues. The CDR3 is CASSAYSGNTIYF. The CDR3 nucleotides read TGTGCCAGCAGTGCCTACTCTGGAAACACCATATATTTT.

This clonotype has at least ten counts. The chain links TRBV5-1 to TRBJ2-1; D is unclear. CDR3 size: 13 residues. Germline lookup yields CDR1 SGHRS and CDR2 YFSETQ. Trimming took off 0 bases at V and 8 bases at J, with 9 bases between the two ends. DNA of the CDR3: TGCGCCAGCAGCTTGGAAAAGGTCTATGAGCAGTTCTTC. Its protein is CASSLEKVYEQFF.

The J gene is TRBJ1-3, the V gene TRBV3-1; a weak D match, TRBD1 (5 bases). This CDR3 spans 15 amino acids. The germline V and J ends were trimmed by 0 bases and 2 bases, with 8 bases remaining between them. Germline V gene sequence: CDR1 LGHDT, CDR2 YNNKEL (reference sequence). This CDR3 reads CASSQEGGAGNTIYF. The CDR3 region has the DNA TGTGCCAGCAGCCAAGAGGGGGGAGCTGGAAACACCATATATTTT.

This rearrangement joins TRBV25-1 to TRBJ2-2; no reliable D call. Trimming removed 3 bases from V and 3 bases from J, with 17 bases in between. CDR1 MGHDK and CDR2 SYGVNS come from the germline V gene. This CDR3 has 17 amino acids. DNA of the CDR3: TGTGCCAGCAGTGATTCCAGCAGGAAAACGGACACCGGGGAGCTGTTTTTT. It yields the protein CASSDSSRKTDTGELFF.

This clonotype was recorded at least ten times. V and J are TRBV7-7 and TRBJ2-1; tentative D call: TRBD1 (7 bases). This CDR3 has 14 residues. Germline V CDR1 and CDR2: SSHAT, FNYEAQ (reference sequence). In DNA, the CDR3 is TGTGCTAGCGGCATTGGCAGGGGGGACAATGAGCAGTTCTTC. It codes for CASGIGRGDNEQFF.

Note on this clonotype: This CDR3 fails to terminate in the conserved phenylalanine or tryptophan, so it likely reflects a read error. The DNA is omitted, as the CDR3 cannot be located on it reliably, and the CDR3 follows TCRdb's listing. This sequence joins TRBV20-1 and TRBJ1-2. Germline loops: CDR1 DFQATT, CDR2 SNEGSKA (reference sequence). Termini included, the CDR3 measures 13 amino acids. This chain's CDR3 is CSARYQLTMATQS.

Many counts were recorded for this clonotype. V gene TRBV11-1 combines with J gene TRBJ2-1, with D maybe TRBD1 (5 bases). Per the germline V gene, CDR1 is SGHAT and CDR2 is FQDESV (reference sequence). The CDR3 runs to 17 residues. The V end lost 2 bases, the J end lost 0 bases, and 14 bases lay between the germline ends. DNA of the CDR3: TGTGCCAGCAGCTTAAGGGGCCTCATTAGCTCCTACAATGAGCAGTTCTTC. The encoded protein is CASSLRGLISSYNEQFF. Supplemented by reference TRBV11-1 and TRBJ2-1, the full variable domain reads EAEVAQSPRYKITEKSQAVAFWCDPISGHATLYWYRQILGQGPELLVQFQDESVVDDSQLPKDRFSAERLKGVDSTLKIQPAELGDSAMYLCASSLRGLISSYNEQFFGPGTRLTVL.

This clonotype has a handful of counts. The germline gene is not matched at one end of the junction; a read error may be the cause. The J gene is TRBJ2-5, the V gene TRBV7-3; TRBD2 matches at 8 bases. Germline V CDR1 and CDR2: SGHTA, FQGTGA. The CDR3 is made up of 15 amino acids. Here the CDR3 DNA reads TGTGCCAGCAGCTTACTGGCGGGGGGCCAAGAGACCCAGCACTTC. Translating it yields CASSLLAGGQETQHF.

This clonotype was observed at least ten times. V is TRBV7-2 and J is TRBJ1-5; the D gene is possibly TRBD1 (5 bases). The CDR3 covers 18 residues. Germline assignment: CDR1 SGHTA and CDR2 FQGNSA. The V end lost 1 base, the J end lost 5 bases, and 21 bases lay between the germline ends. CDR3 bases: TGTGCCAGCAGCTTAGGGGCAGGGAGGATTTTAGCAGATCAGCCCCAGCATTTT. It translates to CASSLGAGRILADQPQHF.

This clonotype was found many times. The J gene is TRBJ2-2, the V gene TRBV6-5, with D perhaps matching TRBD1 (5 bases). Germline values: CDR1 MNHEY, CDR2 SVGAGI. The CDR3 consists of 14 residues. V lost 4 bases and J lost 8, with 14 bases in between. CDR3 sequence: CASSLRQPPGELFF. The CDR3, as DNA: TGTGCCAGCAGTTTGCGACAGCCCCCTGGGGAGCTGTTTTTT.

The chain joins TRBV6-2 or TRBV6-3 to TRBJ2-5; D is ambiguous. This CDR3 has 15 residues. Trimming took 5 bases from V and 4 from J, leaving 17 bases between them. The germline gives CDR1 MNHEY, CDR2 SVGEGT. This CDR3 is CASSRTLGWGETQYF. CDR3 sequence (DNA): TGTGCCAGCAGTCGGACCCTTGGGTGGGGAGAGACCCAGTACTTC.

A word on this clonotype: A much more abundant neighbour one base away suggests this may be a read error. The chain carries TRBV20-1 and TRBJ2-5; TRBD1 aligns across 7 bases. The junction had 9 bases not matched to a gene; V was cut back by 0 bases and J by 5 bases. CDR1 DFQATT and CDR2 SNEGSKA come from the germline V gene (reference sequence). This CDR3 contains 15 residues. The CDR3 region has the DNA TGCAGTGCTAGAGATATAGACAGGGTGGCTGAGACCCAGTACTTC. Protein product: CSARDIDRVAETQYF.

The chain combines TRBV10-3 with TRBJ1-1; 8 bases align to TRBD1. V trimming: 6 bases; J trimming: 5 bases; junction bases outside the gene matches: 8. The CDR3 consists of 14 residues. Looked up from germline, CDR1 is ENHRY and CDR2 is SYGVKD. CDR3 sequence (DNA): TGTGCCATCAGCACAGGGGGAGCTAATACTGAAGCTTTCTTT. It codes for CAISTGGANTEAFF.

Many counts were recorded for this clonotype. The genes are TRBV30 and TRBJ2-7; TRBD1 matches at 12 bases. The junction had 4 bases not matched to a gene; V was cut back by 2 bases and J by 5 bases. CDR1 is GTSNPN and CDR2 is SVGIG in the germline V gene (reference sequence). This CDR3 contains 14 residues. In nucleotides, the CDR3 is TGTGCCTGGAGTTCGGGACAGGGGGCCCACGAGCAGTACTTC. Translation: CAWSSGQGAHEQYF.

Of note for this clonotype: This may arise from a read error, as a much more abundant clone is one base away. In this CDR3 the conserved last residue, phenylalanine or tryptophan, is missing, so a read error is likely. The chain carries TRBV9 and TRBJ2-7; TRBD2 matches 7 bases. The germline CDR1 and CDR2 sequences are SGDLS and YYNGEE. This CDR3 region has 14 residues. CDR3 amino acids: CASSVREGSYGQYI. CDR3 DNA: TGTGCCAGCAGCGTAAGGGAGGGGTCCTACGGGCAGTACATC.

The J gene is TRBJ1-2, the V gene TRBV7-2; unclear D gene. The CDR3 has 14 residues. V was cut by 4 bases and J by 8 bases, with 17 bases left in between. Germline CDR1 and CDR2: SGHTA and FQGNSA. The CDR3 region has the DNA TGTGCCAGCAGCTCGGCGGGAAGGGATGGAGGCTACACCTTC. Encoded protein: CASSSAGRDGGYTF.

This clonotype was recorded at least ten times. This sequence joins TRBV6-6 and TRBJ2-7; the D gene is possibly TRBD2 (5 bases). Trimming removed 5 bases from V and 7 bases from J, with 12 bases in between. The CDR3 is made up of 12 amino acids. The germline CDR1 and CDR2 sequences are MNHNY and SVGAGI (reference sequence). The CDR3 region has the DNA TGTGCCAGCAGTCCCAGGCCGGGGGAGCAGTACTTC. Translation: CASSPRPGEQYF.